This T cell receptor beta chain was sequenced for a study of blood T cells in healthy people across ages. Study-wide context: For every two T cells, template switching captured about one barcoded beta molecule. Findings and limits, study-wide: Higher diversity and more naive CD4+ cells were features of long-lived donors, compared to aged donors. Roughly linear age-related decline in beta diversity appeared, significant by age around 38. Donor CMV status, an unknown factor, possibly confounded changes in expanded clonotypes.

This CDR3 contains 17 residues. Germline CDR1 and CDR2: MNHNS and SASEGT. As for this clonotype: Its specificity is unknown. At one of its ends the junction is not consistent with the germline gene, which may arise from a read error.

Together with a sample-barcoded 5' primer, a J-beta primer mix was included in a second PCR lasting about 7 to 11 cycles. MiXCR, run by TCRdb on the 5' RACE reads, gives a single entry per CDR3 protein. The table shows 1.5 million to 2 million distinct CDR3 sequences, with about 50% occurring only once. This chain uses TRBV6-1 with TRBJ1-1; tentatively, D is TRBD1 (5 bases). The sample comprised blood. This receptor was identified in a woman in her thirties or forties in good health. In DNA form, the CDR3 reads TGTGTCAGCAGCGCGACGGGGGGAGCGAGTAAAAGGGCTGAAGCTTTCTTT. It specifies CVSSATGGASKRAEAFF.